The clone carrying this T cell receptor (beta chain) was recorded at least ten times. Its antigen is not identified. The CDR3 consists of 13 residues. Trimming removed 10 bases from V and 8 bases from J, with 20 bases in between. Germline V gene data show CDR1 as MDHEN and CDR2 as SYDVKM. A library of TCRbeta sequences, prepared with unique molecular identifiers, was generated. MiXCR was run by TCRdb on the PCR reads, yielding one entry per CDR3 protein. The sample contains about 290,000 distinct CDR3 sequences, 9.5% to 13% of which appear only once. The data derive from a study of T-cell reconstitution after alpha-beta-depleted transplantation in children. The study's findings and limits: Some patients' high day-60 TCRbeta diversity was attributed to recipient cells surviving conditioning. In patients about two months after transplant, alpha-beta T cells reportedly arose from several hundred expanded graft clones. Newly produced T cells mostly provided counts and TCRbeta diversity after one year, as hyperexpanded clones declined.

The chain joins TRBV28 to TRBJ1-2, with a weak D call TRBD1 (5 bases). Sample: PBMCs, taken before TCRalphabeta/CD19-depleted stem cell transplant. The receptor's source is a boy younger than two with acute myeloid leukemia, due to receive a stem cell transplant. Here the CDR3 DNA reads TGTGCCACCCCCCAAGGGGTGGGTGACGGCTACACCTTC. Translation: CATPQGVGDGYTF.